One and the same sample provided the 20 T cell receptor beta chains below, sequenced in a study of blood T cell repertoires in COVID-19. Assay: immunoSEQ multiplex PCR; the TCRdb copy retains only in-frame clones and omits some. The repertoire holds about 190,000 clones, with roughly four fifths as singletons. The sequenced material came from peripheral blood. Receptors originate from a woman aged 45-59 years with acute or convalescent COVID-19.

This clone showed up just a few times. V is TRBV14 and J is TRBJ2-7; D is perhaps TRBD1 (6 bases). Trimming removed 4 bases from V and 6 bases from J, with 13 bases in between. CDR1 is SGHDN and CDR2 is FVKESK in the germline V gene. This CDR3 has 13 residues. In DNA form, the CDR3 reads TGTGCCAGCAGCCCCTGGCAGGGGAGCGAGCAGTACTTC. It yields the protein CASSPWQGSEQYF.

The chain is built from TRBV29-1 and TRBJ2-3; D gene ambiguous. Germline V gene sequence: CDR1 SQVTM, CDR2 ANQGSEA. The CDR3 contains 12 residues. Trimming took off 4 bases at V and 0 bases at J, with 5 bases between the two ends. The CDR3 reads CSVGTSTDTQYF. CDR3 nucleotides: TGCAGCGTTGGTACTAGCACAGATACGCAGTATTTT.

This chain connects TRBV7-9 to TRBJ2-2; 8 positions agree with TRBD2. This CDR3 spans 16 amino acids. The J segment lost 5 bases and the V segment lost 6 bases, leaving 11 bases of the junction unmatched. CDR1 SEHNR and CDR2 FQNEAQ come from the germline V gene (reference sequence). CDR3 DNA: TGTGCCAGCAGACGTCCCGGGACTAGGGATACCGGGGAGCTGTTTTTT. Its translation is CASRRPGTRDTGELFF.

The chain recombines TRBV2 with TRBJ1-2; 10 positions match TRBD1. J was trimmed by 4 bases and V by 4 bases; bases with no gene match: 3. The CDR3 totals 14 residues. Per the germline V gene, CDR1 is SNHLY and CDR2 is FYNNEI. The DNA of the CDR3 is TGTGCCAGCAGTGGACAGGGGGCTCGCTATGGCTACACCTTC. Protein product: CASSGQGARYGYTF.

The CDR3 reads CASSTTGGPSNQPQHF. The CDR3 region has the DNA TGTGCCAGTAGTACCACAGGGGGTCCCAGCAATCAGCCCCAGCATTTT. The chain links TRBV19 to TRBJ1-5, with 8 bases that match TRBD1. The CDR3 is 16 amino acids. Germline V gene sequence: CDR1 LNHDA, CDR2 SQIVND (reference sequence). Trimming at V came to 4 bases and at J to 1 base, leaving 6 bases not matched to a gene.

The genes are TRBV10-2 and TRBJ1-5, with TRBD1 matching over 9 bases. V was clipped by 0 bases and J by 5 bases; unmatched bases: 5. Germline lookup yields CDR1 WSHSY and CDR2 SAAADI. The CDR3 has 16 residues. CDR3: CASSESGTGNHQPQHF. The DNA of the CDR3 is TGCGCCAGCAGTGAGTCAGGGACAGGGAACCATCAGCCCCAGCATTTT.

The chain carries TRBV30 and TRBJ2-1, with 7 bases lining up with TRBD1. This CDR3 is built from 14 residues. The J segment lost 6 bases and the V segment lost 2 bases, leaving 7 bases of the junction unmatched. CDR1 GTSNPN and CDR2 SVGIG come from the germline V gene (reference sequence). The CDR3 bases are TGTGCCTGGAGTCCAGGGGGTTACGGCAATGAGCAGTTCTTC. Encoded protein: CAWSPGGYGNEQFF.

This clone is a singleton in its sample. The chain links TRBV5-6 to TRBJ1-5; 8 nucleotides match TRBD1. V dropped 3 bases and J dropped 5; count of bases not matched to a gene: 7. Germline-derived CDR1 and CDR2 are SGHDT and YYEEEE. CDR3 size: 15 residues. CDR3 DNA: TGTGCCAGCAGCTCAGGGGGCTGGAATGATCAGCCCCAGCATTTT. Its translation is CASSSGGWNDQPQHF.

The chain uses TRBV24-1 and TRBJ1-2, with D tentatively TRBD1 (5 bases). The germline V and J ends were trimmed by 1 base and 7 bases, with 12 bases remaining between them. CDR3 length equals 14 residues. CDR1 and CDR2 from the germline V gene are KGHDR and SFDVKD. As DNA, the CDR3 is TGTGCCACCAGTGATTTTCCATCCAGGGTTGGCTACACCTTC. Its translation is CATSDFPSRVGYTF.

V is TRBV7-2 and J is TRBJ2-1, with D possibly matching TRBD2 (5 bases). The V and J ends lost 1 base and 2 bases respectively, with 12 bases between them. Germline loops: CDR1 SGHTA, CDR2 FQGNSA. CDR3 size: 16 residues. The CDR3 is CASSLGAGTAYNEQFF. CDR3 DNA sequence: TGTGCCAGCAGCTTAGGGGCGGGCACCGCCTACAATGAGCAGTTCTTC.

A few counts support this clone. V usage is TRBV5-1 and J usage is TRBJ1-5, with a tentative D call TRBD1 (5 bases). Trimming removed 2 bases at V and 4 bases at J, with 10 bases between. CDR1 and CDR2 (germline): SGHRS, YFSETQ. The CDR3 is 14 residues long. CDR3 DNA sequence: TGCGCCAGCAGCTTCGGGGAGGGGAATCAGCCCCAGCATTTT. Protein sequence: CASSFGEGNQPQHF.

This chain uses TRBV18 with TRBJ1-3; D gene unclear. CDR3 size: 15 residues. Germline V gene sequence: CDR1 KGHSH, CDR2 LQKENI. Between the trimmed V and J ends, which lost 6 bases and 4 bases, there was a span of 16 bases. In DNA form, the CDR3 reads TGTGCCAGCTCGGGCCGAAACCTCGGCGGAAACACCATATATTTT. As protein: CASSGRNLGGNTIYF.

The CDR3 DNA follows: TGTGCCTGGACGGGGGGGCTAGGACAGCCCCAGCATTTT. Translated, it gives CAWTGGLGQPQHF. This sequence joins TRBV30 and TRBJ1-5; a weak D match, TRBD1 (6 bases). The CDR3 consists of 13 residues. Per the germline V gene, CDR1 is GTSNPN and CDR2 is SVGIG (reference sequence). The V and J ends lost 4 bases and 7 bases respectively, with 14 bases between them.

CDR3 residues: CASSPGQGPYGYTF. Here the CDR3 DNA reads TGTGCCAGCAGTCCGGGACAGGGTCCCTATGGCTACACCTTC. This chain links TRBV27 with TRBJ1-2; 9 positions agree with TRBD1. The CDR3 consists of 14 residues. From germline, CDR1 is MNHEY and CDR2 SMNVEV (reference sequence). V gave up 5 bases and J gave up 4 bases; unmatched junction bases: 5.

This chain connects TRBV6-6 to TRBJ1-5; no reliable D call. Germline values: CDR1 MNHNY, CDR2 SVGAGI (reference sequence). The CDR3 extends over 16 amino acids. V lost 2 bases and J lost 0, with 11 bases in between. CDR3 sequence reads: CASSYGQAYSNQPQHF. The CDR3 coding sequence is TGTGCCAGCAGTTACGGGCAGGCCTATAGCAATCAGCCCCAGCATTTT.

The chain couples TRBV15 to TRBJ1-1; D is ambiguous. This CDR3 is built from 14 residues. CDR1 is LNHNV and CDR2 is YYDKDF in the germline V gene (reference sequence). V lost 0 bases and J lost 2, with 7 bases in between. The CDR3 DNA reads as TGTGCCACCAGCAGAGATCGCAGTAACACTGAAGCTTTCTTT. Its translation is CATSRDRSNTEAFF.

The chain links TRBV19 to TRBJ1-2; 11 bases map to TRBD1. The V segment lost 2 bases and the J segment 6 bases; nucleotides outside the gene matches: 5. CDR1 LNHDA and CDR2 SQIVND come from the germline V gene (reference sequence). This CDR3 comprises 15 residues. CDR3 nucleotides: TGTGCCAGTAGTATAATCCGGACAGGGGGCAATGGCTACACCTTC. Protein product: CASSIIRTGGNGYTF. Together with reference TRBV19 and TRBJ1-2, the CDR3 gives the full variable domain: DGGITQSPKYLFRKEGQNVTLSCEQNLNHDAMYWYRQDPGQGLRLIYYSQIVNDFQKGDIAEGYSVSREKKESFPLTVTSAQKNPTAFYLCASSIIRTGGNGYTFGSGTRLTVV.

The genes are TRBV14 and TRBJ1-3; no reliable D call. This CDR3 is built from 14 residues. CDR1 SGHDN and CDR2 FVKESK come from the germline V gene. The V and J ends lost 6 bases and 4 bases respectively, with 13 bases between them. CDR3 region: CASRDSLRGNTIYF. The CDR3 DNA follows: TGTGCCAGCAGGGACTCTTTGCGGGGAAACACCATATATTTT.

The rearrangement links TRBV12-5 to TRBJ1-5; D not certain. Germline CDR1 is LGHNT and CDR2 is FRNRAP. The V end was cut by 3 bases, the J end by 7 bases, with 13 bases between. The CDR3 runs 14 residues. The CDR3 sequence: CASGFGSLGQPQHF. Written as DNA, the CDR3 is TGTGCTAGTGGTTTTGGGAGTCTAGGACAGCCCCAGCATTTT.

The rearrangement links TRBV2 to TRBJ2-7; TRBD1 is a possible D gene (6 bases). The CDR3 spans 14 residues. The germline gives CDR1 SNHLY, CDR2 FYNNEI. V lost 4 bases to trimming and J lost 7 bases, with 17 bases between them. Here the CDR3 reads CASSVSRGAVEQYF. The CDR3, as DNA: TGTGCCAGCAGTGTAAGCAGGGGCGCCGTAGAGCAGTACTTC.